One sample yielded the 8 T cell receptor beta chains listed below, sequenced in a study of beta chain features in type 1 diabetes. cDNA synthesis used the whole RNA isolate, giving expressed TCRB sequences. Profiled with immunoSEQ multiplex PCR; TCRdb holds only in-frame clones, not every one. Counted here are a few hundred thousand clones, around 15% occurring once; the ten biggest clones make up 0.019%. The sequencing sample was made of naive CD4+ T cells from blood. The receptors shown here come from a woman aged 18-35 years in good health.

The V call is TRBV4-3, the J call TRBJ1-1, with 7 bases aligning to TRBD1. CDR1 is LGHNA, CDR2 YSLEER, per germline. The ends lost 2 bases at V and 5 bases at J; junction bases unmatched: 5. The CDR3 spans 14 residues. CDR3 region: CASSQPGTATEAFF. The DNA of the CDR3 is TGCGCCAGCAGCCAACCAGGGACAGCTACTGAAGCTTTCTTT.

This clone has more than one count but fewer than ten. This rearrangement joins TRBV2 to TRBJ1-5, with a weak D call TRBD1 (5 bases). From germline, CDR1 is SNHLY and CDR2 FYNNEI. V lost 2 bases and J lost 3, with 8 bases in between. This CDR3 has 14 residues. The CDR3 loop is CASSEKGFNQPQHF. The CDR3 DNA reads TGTGCCAGCAGTGAAAAGGGGTTCAATCAGCCCCAGCATTTT.

As for this clone: An end of the junction does not agree with germline; a read error may underlie this. CDR3 region: CASVLGGRTFIF. CDR3 nucleotide sequence: TGTGCCAGCGTTCTCGGGGGACGTACTTTTATTTTC. The V call is TRBV2, the J call TRBJ2-6, with TRBD2 as a possible D gene (6 bases). Germline CDR1 is SNHLY and CDR2 is FYNNEI. The length of the CDR3 is 12 residues.

The chain couples TRBV25-1 to TRBJ2-1; 9 positions agree with TRBD2. The length of the CDR3 is 12 residues. Germline CDR1 is MGHDK and CDR2 is SYGVNS. The ends lost 4 bases at V and 12 bases at J; junction bases unmatched: 4. The CDR3 loop reads CASSGGLARQFF. The CDR3 nucleotides read TGTGCCAGCAGTGGGGGACTAGCCCGGCAGTTCTTC.

The chain joins TRBV6-5 to TRBJ2-3; D is unclear. In germline, CDR1 is MNHEY, CDR2 SVGAGI. V was shortened by 0 bases and J by 2 bases, with 9 bases between the two germline ends. The CDR3 is made up of 15 amino acids. Written as DNA, the CDR3 is TGTGCCAGCAGTTACTCGACTGGAAACACAGATACGCAGTATTTT. It yields the protein CASSYSTGNTDTQYF.

This clone was recorded a few times. The V call is TRBV28, the J call TRBJ2-6; D gene unclear. V shed 8 bases and J shed 4 bases, with 3 bases lying between them. Germline assignment: CDR1 MDHEN and CDR2 SYDVKM. The CDR3 spans 11 residues. Here the CDR3 reads CASLGANVLTF. CDR3 coding DNA: TGTGCCAGCCTCGGGGCCAACGTCCTGACTTTC. The full variable domain, rest sourced from reference TRBV28 and TRBJ2-6, is DVKVTQSSRYLVKRTGEKVFLECVQDMDHENMFWYRQDPGLGLRLIYFSYDVKMKEKGDIPEGYSVSREKKERFSLILESASTNQTSMYLCASLGANVLTFGAGSRLTVL.

This clone appeared a few times. J is TRBJ2-6 and V is TRBV30; no firm D call. The CDR3 extends over 12 amino acids. From germline, CDR1 is GTSNPN and CDR2 SVGIG (reference sequence). In DNA, the CDR3 is TGTTCTGGCACCTCTGGGGCCAACGTCCTGACTTTC. It yields the protein CSGTSGANVLTF.

In this sample, this clone turned up a few times. The chain recombines TRBV19 with TRBJ1-2; 8 bases are shared with TRBD1. Germline V gene lookup returns CDR1 LNHDA and CDR2 SQIVND (reference sequence). Losses at the gene ends were 5 bases for V and 8 bases for J; bases not matched to a gene: 13. The CDR3 is 15 residues long. CDR3: CASSSDRESLAGYTF. CDR3 coding DNA: TGTGCCAGTAGTTCGGACAGGGAATCACTCGCGGGCTACACCTTC.